The 11 T cell receptor beta chains given below trace back to one sample, sequenced in a study of beta chain features in type 1 diabetes. The isolated RNA, all of it, was reverse transcribed, so expressed TCRB transcripts were what got sequenced. Some clones are missing from TCRdb's copy, which holds only in-frame ones; the method was immunoSEQ multiplex PCR. The sample has 250,000 to 300,000 clones; 8% are singletons. Input material: central memory CD4+ T cells from blood. Source of these receptors: a woman younger than 30 in good health.

With respect to this clone: The DNA is omitted, as the CDR3 cannot be located on it reliably, and the CDR3 follows TCRdb's listing. The chain is built from TRBV5-4 and TRBJ1-6. Germline V gene lookup returns CDR1 SGHNT and CDR2 YYREEE (reference sequence). The CDR3 is 12 residues long, counting both termini. This chain's CDR3 is CASSVGGGASHF.

This chain joins TRBV7-9 and TRBJ2-3; D call uncertain. Trimming shortened V by 0 bases and J by 6 bases, and 7 bases separated the two germline ends. The CDR3 has 13 amino acids. Germline CDR1 and CDR2: SEHNR and FQNEAQ (reference sequence). This CDR3 is CASSLATGDTQYF. CDR3 nucleotide sequence: TGTGCCAGCAGCTTAGCGACCGGGGATACGCAGTATTTT.

The gene calls are TRBV7-2 and TRBJ2-5; no clear D. CDR1 and CDR2 from the germline V gene are SGHTA and FQGNSA. This CDR3 region has 14 residues. The V end was cut by 1 base, the J end by 2 bases, with 8 bases between. CDR3 region: CASSLGHTQETQYF. The CDR3 nucleotides are TGTGCCAGCAGCTTAGGCCATACACAAGAGACCCAGTACTTC.

This clone was picked up a small number of times. V is TRBV7-9 and J is TRBJ1-6, with TRBD1 identical over 11 bases. This CDR3 is built from 15 residues. Germline assignment: CDR1 SEHNR and CDR2 FQNEAQ (reference sequence). V lost 1 base and J lost 9; bases outside the gene matches: 2. This CDR3 is CASSLGTGGTSPLHF. In nucleotides, the CDR3 is TGTGCCAGCAGCTTAGGGACAGGGGGCACTTCACCCCTCCACTTT.

The chain joins TRBV19 to TRBJ1-5, with D perhaps matching TRBD1 (6 bases). Germline lookup yields CDR1 LNHDA and CDR2 SQIVND (reference sequence). The CDR3 has 13 amino acids. The V gene lost 8 bases and the J gene lost 3 bases, with 11 bases spanning the gap. The CDR3 is CASGGLINQPQHF. The CDR3 region has the DNA TGTGCCAGTGGGGGGCTCATCAATCAGCCCCAGCATTTT.

This clone was observed at least ten times. In DNA form, the CDR3 reads TGTGCCAGCGAGCTCGGCTCTGGAAACACCATATATTTT. Its translation: CASELGSGNTIYF. This chain connects TRBV7-2 to TRBJ1-3; unclear D gene. V shed 8 bases and J shed 0 bases, with 8 bases lying between them. In germline, CDR1 is SGHTA, CDR2 FQGNSA. This CDR3 has 13 residues. Full variable domain (rest looked up from reference TRBV7-2 and TRBJ1-3): GAGVSQSPSNKVTEKGKDVELRCDPISGHTALYWYRQSLGQGLEFLIYFQGNSAPDKSGLPSDRFSAERTGGSVSTLTIQRTQQEDSAVYLCASELGSGNTIYFGEGSWLTVV.

This clone was detected only a few times. The CDR3 loop is CASSLGWGYGYTF. For the CDR3, the DNA is TGTGCCAGCAGTTTAGGGTGGGGCTATGGCTACACCTTC. The V and J genes are TRBV28 and TRBJ1-2; no clear D. Trimming left V 2 bases short and J 4 bases short, with 8 bases between. Germline V gives CDR1 MDHEN, CDR2 SYDVKM. The CDR3 is 13 residues long.

There are a few counts of this clone. This chain uses TRBV7-9 with TRBJ2-4, with 7 bases aligning to TRBD1. Germline trimming cut 0 bases from V and 13 bases from J; bases unmatched to any gene: 3. The CDR3 is made up of 12 amino acids. Germline V CDR1 and CDR2: SEHNR, FQNEAQ (reference sequence). CDR3 sequence reads: CASSLAGQSQYF. The CDR3 bases are TGTGCCAGCAGCTTAGCGGGACAGTCACAGTACTTC.

By its share, this clone is medium-sized. The sample carries other DNA sequences with the same CDR3. The chain carries TRBV7-3 and TRBJ2-3, with 10 bases aligning to TRBD2. CDR3 size: 16 residues. Germline V gene sequence: CDR1 SGHTA, CDR2 FQGTGA. Trimming cost V 0 bases and J 3 bases; bases outside gene matches: 3. The CDR3 coding sequence is TGTGCCAGCAGCTTAACTAGCGGGGGGCGTACAGATACGCAGTATTTT. This encodes CASSLTSGGRTDTQYF.

This clone was detected only a few times. The V call is TRBV6-6, the J call TRBJ2-7, with TRBD1 matching over 7 bases. V lost 5 bases to trimming and J lost 4 bases; unmatched junction nucleotides: 5. The CDR3 is 13 residues long. Germline V gene sequence: CDR1 MNHNY, CDR2 SVGAGI (reference sequence). Here the CDR3 DNA reads TGTGCCAGCAGTCGGGACAGTAATTACGAGCAGTACGTC. Its protein product is CASSRDSNYEQYV.

This clone appeared a few times. This sample also contains other DNA sequences that code for the same CDR3. The chain carries TRBV11-2 and TRBJ2-7; TRBD2 might be the D (6 bases). This CDR3 contains 14 residues. Between the trimmed V and J ends, which lost 1 base and 3 bases, there was a span of 10 bases. Germline assignment: CDR1 SGHAT and CDR2 FQNNGV. This CDR3 reads CASSLAGGHYEQYF. In DNA form, the CDR3 reads TGTGCCAGCAGCTTAGCCGGGGGTCACTACGAGCAGTACTTC. Full variable domain (missing parts from reference TRBV11-2 and TRBJ2-7): EAGVAQSPRYKIIEKRQSVAFWCNPISGHATLYWYQQILGQGPKLLIQFQNNGVVDDSQLPKDRFSAERLKGVDSTLKIQPAKLEDSAVYLCASSLAGGHYEQYFGPGTRLTVT.